These T cell receptor beta chains were read from a single sample in a study of T cell responses to AZD1222 COVID-19 vaccine. Repertoires were generated with immunoSEQ multiplex PCR, while TCRdb's copy carries only in-frame clones and drops some. This sample's table has under 150,000 clones. Sample: peripheral blood. The receptors originated from an adult in good health. Each CDR3 is given with its conserved first and last residue. Each record gives: D gene, J gene, V gene, CDR3 protein, CDR3 DNA. D genes are given only for firm matches.

d_gene: -
j_gene: TRBJ1-6
v_gene: TRBV5-4
CDR3aa: CASSWWGSYNSPLHF
CDR3nt: TGTGCCAGCAGCTGGTGGGGAAGTTATAATTCACCCCTCCACTTT

d_gene: TRBD1
j_gene: TRBJ1-1
v_gene: TRBV19
CDR3aa: CASSTTSGQGLNTEAFF
CDR3nt: TGTGCCAGTAGTACCACCTCGGGACAGGGCTTGAACACTGAAGCTTTCTTT

d_gene: -
j_gene: TRBJ1-5
v_gene: TRBV28
CDR3aa: CASSPPGMARVQPQHF
CDR3nt: TGTGCCAGCAGTCCCCCAGGTATGGCCAGGGTTCAGCCCCAGCATTTT

d_gene: -
j_gene: TRBJ2-7
v_gene: TRBV2
CDR3aa: CASSSQVTYEQYF
CDR3nt: TGTGCCAGCAGTTCACAGGTAACCTACGAGCAGTACTTC

d_gene: -
j_gene: TRBJ1-5
v_gene: TRBV15
CDR3aa: CATSRETQGNQPQHF
CDR3nt: TGTGCCACCAGCAGAGAGACACAGGGAAATCAGCCCCAGCATTTT

d_gene: TRBD1
j_gene: TRBJ1-4
v_gene: TRBV27
CDR3aa: CASSLWGQGNGKLFF
CDR3nt: TGTGCCAGCAGTTTATGGGGACAGGGAAACGGAAAACTGTTTTTT

d_gene: -
j_gene: TRBJ2-6
v_gene: TRBV6-5
CDR3aa: CASSYGVSGANVLTF
CDR3nt: TGTGCCAGCAGTTACGGAGTCTCTGGGGCCAACGTCCTGACTTTC

d_gene: -
j_gene: TRBJ2-1
v_gene: TRBV5-6
CDR3aa: CASSLAGHSSYNEQFF
CDR3nt: TGTGCCAGCAGCTTGGCAGGGCACAGCTCCTACAATGAGCAGTTCTTC

d_gene: TRBD2
j_gene: TRBJ2-3
v_gene: TRBV5-1
CDR3aa: CASSPAGLSTDTQYF
CDR3nt: TGCGCCAGCAGCCCAGCGGGGCTTAGCACAGATACGCAGTATTTT

d_gene: -
j_gene: TRBJ1-1
v_gene: TRBV7-6
CDR3aa: CASSFGTEAFF
CDR3nt: TGTGCCAGCAGCTTTGGCACTGAAGCTTTCTTT

d_gene: -
j_gene: TRBJ2-2
v_gene: TRBV7-9
CDR3aa: CATPEGPANTGELFF
CDR3nt: TGTGCCACCCCGGAGGGGCCCGCGAACACCGGGGAGCTGTTTTTT

d_gene: -
j_gene: TRBJ1-1
v_gene: TRBV7-8
CDR3aa: CASSVNTEAFF
CDR3nt: TGTGCCAGCAGCGTGAACACTGAAGCTTTCTTT

d_gene: -
j_gene: TRBJ1-5
v_gene: TRBV9
CDR3aa: CASSPGDSSNQPQHF
CDR3nt: TGTGCCAGCAGCCCAGGGGATTCTAGCAATCAGCCCCAGCATTTT

d_gene: -
j_gene: TRBJ2-1
v_gene: TRBV28
CDR3aa: CASSFGGPASEQFF
CDR3nt: TGTGCCAGCAGTTTCGGGGGCCCAGCAAGTGAGCAGTTCTTC

d_gene: -
j_gene: TRBJ1-1
v_gene: TRBV4-3
CDR3aa: CASSQEGGGTEAFF
CDR3nt: TGCGCCAGCAGCCAAGAGGGAGGGGGAACTGAAGCTTTCTTT

d_gene: -
j_gene: TRBJ1-6
v_gene: TRBV4-1
CDR3aa: CASSPLWGTPLHF
CDR3nt: TGCGCCAGCAGCCCTCTGTGGGGAACACCCCTCCACTTT

d_gene: TRBD1
j_gene: TRBJ2-7
v_gene: TRBV10-3
CDR3aa: CAISERPGQGALEQYF
CDR3nt: TGTGCCATCAGTGAGAGACCGGGACAGGGGGCTCTCGAGCAGTACTTC

d_gene: -
j_gene: TRBJ2-1
v_gene: TRBV28
CDR3aa: CASTYGRAYNEQFF
CDR3nt: TGTGCCAGCACATATGGGCGGGCCTACAATGAGCAGTTCTTC

d_gene: TRBD1
j_gene: TRBJ1-4
v_gene: TRBV5-6
CDR3aa: CASSRDRANNEKLFF
CDR3nt: TGTGCCAGCAGCCGGGACAGGGCAAACAATGAAAAACTGTTTTTT

d_gene: -
j_gene: TRBJ2-7
v_gene: TRBV19
CDR3aa: CASSNNRDTSYEQYF
CDR3nt: TGTGCCAGTAGTAACAACCGGGACACTTCCTACGAGCAGTACTTC

d_gene: TRBD1
j_gene: TRBJ1-2
v_gene: TRBV6-2/TRBV6-3
CDR3aa: CASSYGDRSVYGYTF
CDR3nt: TGTGCCAGCAGTTACGGGGACAGGTCGGTCTATGGCTACACCTTC

d_gene: TRBD2
j_gene: TRBJ2-7
v_gene: TRBV3-1/TRBV3-2
CDR3aa: CASSQVRGAGGFYEQYF
CDR3nt: TGTGCCAGCAGCCAAGTCCGCGGGGCGGGGGGATTCTACGAGCAGTACTTC

d_gene: TRBD2
j_gene: TRBJ2-3
v_gene: TRBV18
CDR3aa: CASSRTSGGTDTQYF
CDR3nt: TGTGCCAGCTCAAGGACTAGCGGGGGCACAGATACGCAGTATTTT

d_gene: TRBD1
j_gene: TRBJ1-4
v_gene: TRBV7-9
CDR3aa: CASSLGQGNEKLFF
CDR3nt: TGTGCCAGCAGCTTAGGACAGGGAAATGAAAAACTGTTTTTT

d_gene: -
j_gene: TRBJ2-3
v_gene: TRBV5-1
CDR3aa: CASSLGSDTQYF
CDR3nt: TGCGCCAGCAGCTTGGGATCGGATACGCAGTATTTT

d_gene: -
j_gene: TRBJ1-2
v_gene: TRBV15
CDR3aa: CATSRDQLYGYTF
CDR3nt: TGTGCCACCAGCAGAGATCAGCTCTATGGCTACACCTTC

d_gene: TRBD1
j_gene: TRBJ2-5
v_gene: TRBV19
CDR3aa: CASSTRTGEFETQYF
CDR3nt: TGTGCCAGTAGTACGCGGACAGGGGAATTCGAGACCCAGTACTTC

d_gene: -
j_gene: TRBJ2-1
v_gene: TRBV5-4
CDR3aa: CASSPRNNEQFF
CDR3nt: TGTGCCAGCAGCCCAAGAAACAATGAGCAGTTCTTC

d_gene: -
j_gene: TRBJ1-2
v_gene: TRBV7-9
CDR3aa: CASSIPGRTYGYTF
CDR3nt: TGTGCCAGCAGCATACCGGGACGGACCTATGGCTACACCTTC

d_gene: -
j_gene: TRBJ1-5
v_gene: TRBV30
CDR3aa: CAWSSRGLNQPQHF
CDR3nt: TGTGCCTGGAGTTCCCGCGGACTCAATCAGCCCCAGCATTTT

d_gene: -
j_gene: TRBJ1-6
v_gene: TRBV2
CDR3aa: CASSTSLSYNSPLHF
CDR3nt: TGTGCCAGCAGTACCAGTCTCTCCTATAATTCACCCCTCCACTTT

d_gene: -
j_gene: TRBJ1-5
v_gene: TRBV6-1
CDR3aa: CASSEASQPQHF
CDR3nt: TGTGCCAGCAGTGAAGCCTCCCAGCCCCAGCATTTT

d_gene: TRBD1
j_gene: TRBJ1-2
v_gene: TRBV28
CDR3aa: CASSIRDRVGTF
CDR3nt: TGTGCCAGCAGTATTAGGGACAGGGTCGGTACCTTC

d_gene: -
j_gene: TRBJ2-7
v_gene: TRBV19
CDR3aa: CASSTTRTRGEQYF
CDR3nt: TGTGCCAGTAGTACCACCAGGACACGAGGGGAGCAGTACTTC

d_gene: TRBD1
j_gene: TRBJ1-2
v_gene: TRBV7-2
CDR3aa: CASSLSADIIGGAGYTF
CDR3nt: TGTGCCAGCAGCTTATCCGCGGACATTATAGGGGGCGCTGGCTACACCTTC

d_gene: -
j_gene: TRBJ1-5
v_gene: TRBV12-3/TRBV12-4
CDR3aa: CATSRGSEPQHF
CDR3nt: TGTGCCACATCCCGGGGGTCGGAGCCCCAGCATTTT

d_gene: -
j_gene: TRBJ2-7
v_gene: TRBV10-3
CDR3aa: CAISKAGSGHEQYF
CDR3nt: TGTGCCATCAGTAAAGCAGGGTCCGGGCACGAGCAGTACTTC

d_gene: -
j_gene: TRBJ1-5
v_gene: TRBV15
CDR3aa: CATSRDRSNQPQHF
CDR3nt: TGTGCCACCAGCAGAGACAGATCCAATCAGCCCCAGCATTTT

d_gene: -
j_gene: TRBJ1-4
v_gene: TRBV27
CDR3aa: CASSPGHTNEKLFF
CDR3nt: TGTGCCAGCAGTCCGGGACACACTAATGAAAAACTGTTTTTT

d_gene: -
j_gene: TRBJ1-2
v_gene: TRBV9
CDR3aa: CASSVDGGKNYGYTF
CDR3nt: TGTGCCAGCAGCGTAGACGGGGGGAAAAACTATGGCTACACCTTC

d_gene: TRBD2
j_gene: TRBJ2-1
v_gene: TRBV27
CDR3aa: CASSSTRTSGLSNEQFF
CDR3nt: TGTGCCAGCAGTTCCACCAGGACTAGCGGGCTAAGCAATGAGCAGTTCTTC

d_gene: -
j_gene: TRBJ1-5
v_gene: TRBV6-4
CDR3aa: CASSDHEVLRPQHF
CDR3nt: TGTGCCAGCAGTGACCACGAGGTCTTAAGGCCCCAGCATTTT

d_gene: TRBD1
j_gene: TRBJ1-2
v_gene: TRBV7-9
CDR3aa: CASSLETGAPGYTF
CDR3nt: TGTGCCAGCAGCTTAGAGACAGGGGCTCCTGGCTACACCTTC

d_gene: -
j_gene: TRBJ1-1
v_gene: TRBV11-1
CDR3aa: CASSLAGGRSAEAFF
CDR3nt: TGTGCCAGCAGCTTAGCCGGGGGAAGGAGCGCTGAAGCTTTCTTT

d_gene: TRBD1
j_gene: TRBJ1-2
v_gene: TRBV27
CDR3aa: CASRRTGGGYTF
CDR3nt: TGTGCCAGCAGGCGGACAGGGGGTGGCTACACCTTC

d_gene: TRBD1
j_gene: TRBJ1-2
v_gene: TRBV7-6
CDR3aa: CASSLQPGQGVSGYTF
CDR3nt: TGTGCCAGCAGCTTACAACCGGGACAGGGTGTTTCTGGCTACACCTTC

d_gene: TRBD2
j_gene: TRBJ2-3
v_gene: TRBV9
CDR3aa: CASSEGLAGGPGRGDTQYF
CDR3nt: TGTGCCAGCAGCGAGGGACTAGCGGGGGGTCCCGGACGTGGGGATACGCAGTATTTT

d_gene: -
j_gene: TRBJ1-2
v_gene: TRBV6-5
CDR3aa: CASKYMDGRVDGYTF
CDR3nt: TGTGCCAGCAAATATATGGATGGAAGAGTCGATGGCTACACCTTC

d_gene: -
j_gene: TRBJ1-1
v_gene: TRBV6-1
CDR3aa: CASSEARDPSNTEAFF
CDR3nt: TGTGCCAGCAGTGAAGCCAGGGACCCCTCGAACACTGAAGCTTTCTTT

d_gene: -
j_gene: TRBJ1-2
v_gene: TRBV19
CDR3aa: CASSTGGFSSSGYTF
CDR3nt: TGTGCCAGTAGTACAGGAGGGTTCTCTTCGTCAGGCTACACCTTC

d_gene: -
j_gene: TRBJ1-1
v_gene: TRBV12-5
CDR3aa: CASGLTRQNTEAFF
CDR3nt: TGTGCTAGTGGTTTGACCCGACAGAACACTGAAGCTTTCTTT

d_gene: -
j_gene: TRBJ1-4
v_gene: TRBV11-1
CDR3aa: CASSPGPLNEKLFF
CDR3nt: TGTGCCAGCAGCCCGGGACCGCTTAATGAAAAACTGTTTTTT

d_gene: TRBD1
j_gene: TRBJ1-1
v_gene: TRBV11-2
CDR3aa: CASSLGGGKTEAFF
CDR3nt: TGTGCCAGCAGCTTAGGAGGGGGCAAGACTGAAGCTTTCTTT

d_gene: -
j_gene: TRBJ2-1
v_gene: TRBV6-5
CDR3aa: CASRQSSYNEQFF
CDR3nt: TGTGCCAGCAGACAGAGCTCCTACAATGAGCAGTTCTTC

d_gene: -
j_gene: TRBJ1-3
v_gene: TRBV5-6
CDR3aa: CASSPDGGSGNTIYF
CDR3nt: TGTGCCAGCAGCCCGGATGGCGGCTCTGGAAACACCATATATTTT

d_gene: -
j_gene: TRBJ1-3
v_gene: TRBV20-1
CDR3aa: CSASLGGWAGNTIYF
CDR3nt: TGCAGTGCTAGTTTAGGGGGGTGGGCTGGAAACACCATATATTTT

d_gene: -
j_gene: TRBJ1-3
v_gene: TRBV5-1
CDR3aa: CASSLGSSGNTIYF
CDR3nt: TGCGCCAGCAGCTTGGGCAGCTCTGGAAACACCATATATTTT